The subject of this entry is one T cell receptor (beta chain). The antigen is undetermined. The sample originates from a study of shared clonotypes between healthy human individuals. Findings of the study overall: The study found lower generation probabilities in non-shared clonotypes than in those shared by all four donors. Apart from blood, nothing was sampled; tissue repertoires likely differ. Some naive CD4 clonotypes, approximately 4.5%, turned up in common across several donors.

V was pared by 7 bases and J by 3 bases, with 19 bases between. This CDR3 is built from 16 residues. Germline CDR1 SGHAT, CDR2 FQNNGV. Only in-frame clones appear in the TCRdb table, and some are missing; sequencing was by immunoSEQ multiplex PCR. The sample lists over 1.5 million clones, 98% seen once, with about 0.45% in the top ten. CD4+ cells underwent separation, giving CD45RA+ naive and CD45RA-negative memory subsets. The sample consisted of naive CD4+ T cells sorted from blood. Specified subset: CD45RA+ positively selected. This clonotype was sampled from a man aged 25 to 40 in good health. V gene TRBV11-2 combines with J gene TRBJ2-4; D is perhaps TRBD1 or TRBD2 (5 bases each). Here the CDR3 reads CASTQSLQGVKNIQYF. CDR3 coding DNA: TGTGCCAGCACCCAGAGCCTCCAGGGAGTCAAAAACATTCAGTACTTC.